Listed below are T cell receptor beta chains from one sample, sequenced in a study of T cell repertoires in cytomegalovirus infection. TCRdb processed the reads anew with MiXCR; each CDR3 protein has one entry. The data hold fewer than 300,000 distinct CDR3 sequences, with roughly 25% observed a single time. Sequencing input: PBMCs. The source is a human donor in good health (CMV status not recorded). Some clones in this sample may be carry-over from other donors' samples. Both conserved end residues are part of each CDR3. Fields, in order: D gene, clone size, J gene, V gene, CDR3 protein. The D gene is left open where the match is weak. Not all rows give a size; the values are once, few, many and, for expanded clones, a class.

>TRBD2|many|TRBJ2-3|TRBV6-1
CASSPPGGETDTQYF
>-|-|TRBJ2-2|TRBV18
CASSPVGLRNTGELFF
>TRBD1|once|TRBJ1-2|TRBV28
CATSTGARYGYTF
>TRBD1|many|TRBJ2-6|TRBV7-2
CASSYRGFGANVLTF
>TRBD2|many|TRBJ2-1|TRBV7-2
CASSLAHTSGYNEQFF
>TRBD2|many|TRBJ2-3|TRBV7-9
CASSLKSGDTDTQYF
>-|-|TRBJ1-1|TRBV29-1
CSVEGLNTEAFF
>TRBD2|many|TRBJ2-1|TRBV7-2
CASSSRGPGTSFIGGGEQFF
>-|few|TRBJ2-2|TRBV5-6
CASSYSFTGELFF
>TRBD1|-|TRBJ2-7|TRBV28
CASRIGTGYEQYF
>-|-|TRBJ1-1|TRBV7-2
CASSLEPGTEAFF
>-|few|TRBJ1-6|TRBV6-2/TRBV6-3
CASSYSITLSPLHF
>-|-|TRBJ2-1|TRBV20-1
CSARVAGTYNEQFF
>-|-|TRBJ2-1|TRBV11-2
CASSQGFSYNEQFF
>-|-|TRBJ2-1|TRBV19
CASSQKRGEGEQFF
>TRBD2|many|TRBJ2-5|TRBV7-2
CASSPPGLGEETQYF
>-|many|TRBJ2-5|TRBV7-2
CASSLDERVGTQYF
>TRBD1|-|TRBJ2-4|TRBV6-8
CASSRYTGQGNPNIQYF
>-|few|TRBJ2-7|TRBV11-3
CASSPNGYEQYF
>-|few|TRBJ1-2|TRBV5-1
CASSLDTTNYGYTF
>-|-|TRBJ2-7|TRBV28
CASTSPGRPPYEQYF
>TRBD2|many|TRBJ2-7|TRBV7-2
CASSYRSSGGDGYEQYF
>-|-|TRBJ2-1|TRBV29-1
CSGEGGKKNEQFF
>-|-|TRBJ1-5|TRBV3-1
CASIFTDSYSNQPQHF
>-|-|TRBJ1-2|TRBV7-2
CASSREFGYGYTF
>-|many|TRBJ1-4|TRBV7-9
CASSLVKWTEDEKLFF
>-|-|TRBJ2-1|TRBV28
CASGLTGSYNEQFF
>-|few|TRBJ2-7|TRBV28
CASSQMGRGAYEQYF
>TRBD2|-|TRBJ2-6|TRBV25-1
CASRGDGANVLTF
>-|many|TRBJ1-1|TRBV29-1
CSVWNTEAFF
>TRBD1|-|TRBJ2-2|TRBV24-1
CATASWGTETGELFF
>TRBD2|-|TRBJ2-7|TRBV5-4
CASSQGLVVNLYEQYF
>TRBD1|many|TRBJ2-5|TRBV7-2
CASSSGQGFQETQYF
>TRBD2|few|TRBJ2-1|TRBV28
CASSYLGTSGILHEQFF
>TRBD1|-|TRBJ2-5|TRBV6-1
CASSEFFGQGQETQYF
>-|many|TRBJ2-5|TRBV7-2
CASSSSRVSVTQYF
>-|few|TRBJ2-1|TRBV28
CASRPGGLSHEQFF
>-|-|TRBJ2-6|TRBV20-1
CSARDRLTGANVLTF
>-|many|TRBJ2-7|TRBV6-2/TRBV6-3
CASSYSYREYEQYF
>-|many|TRBJ2-3|TRBV24-1
CATSDYAAGTDTQYF
>-|few|TRBJ2-3|TRBV30
CAWSYVVTDTQYF
>TRBD2|few|TRBJ2-1|TRBV7-8
CASSLEGTSAYNEQFF
>-|-|TRBJ2-3|TRBV2
CASSVGSVTDTQYF
>-|-|TRBJ1-1|TRBV7-8
CASSFTGWGRAFF
>-|many|TRBJ2-5|TRBV7-2
CASSSSMGTWETQYF